The sequence of this T cell receptor beta chain was determined in a study of T cell responses to AZD1222 COVID-19 vaccine. Study-wide findings and caveats: The repertoires were collected only after the peak T cell response. Vaccination with two AZD1222 doses was followed by a rise in Spike-specific TCR breadth and depth. Most donors were white British and more were female, and clonal diversity was possibly underestimated. Baseline antibody screening turned up just a handful of seropositive AZD1222 recipients.

V lost 4 bases and J lost 3, with 7 bases in between. Germline CDR1 is SQVTM and CDR2 is ANQGSEA. This CDR3 region has 11 residues. Worth noting for this clone: Its antigen remains unidentified.

TCRdb's copy holds only in-frame clones and misses some; the assay was immunoSEQ multiplex PCR. Here the sample spans some 100,000 clones, 85% to 90% being singletons. The receptor comes from an adult in good health. V and J are TRBV29-1 and TRBJ2-7; D not certain. Sequenced here: peripheral blood, sampled on day 0 of AZD1222 vaccination. The CDR3 DNA follows: TGCAGCGTTGGAAACAACTACGAGCAGTACTTC. Protein sequence: CSVGNNYEQYF.